The entry below gives a single TCR beta chain sequence along with its context. This entry comes from a study of blood T cell repertoires in COVID-19. Background on the study: The United States, Italy and Spain supplied acute and convalescent COVID-19 samples.

Germline-derived CDR1 and CDR2 are MNHEY and SVGEGT. This CDR3 has 15 amino acids. With 0 bases removed from V and 6 bases from J, the gap between germline ends came to 15 bases. Profiling relied on immunoSEQ multiplex PCR, and the TCRdb table lists in-frame clones only, not all of them. The sample includes some 240,000 clones, roughly four fifths of them seen just once. The receptor comes from a middle-aged man who had recovered from COVID-19. The sequenced sample consisted of PBMCs or T cells enriched from blood (not recorded which). This chain uses TRBV6-2 or TRBV6-3 with TRBJ2-7; the D gene is possibly TRBD1 (5 bases). The CDR3 nucleotides are TGTGCCAGCAGTTACTCCCAGAAGGGGCTCTCCGAGCAGTACTTC. Protein: CASSYSQKGLSEQYF.